This T cell receptor (beta chain) was found in a study of response to subunit inactivated influenza vaccine. This CDR3 has 15 amino acids. Germline V gives CDR1 MGHRA, CDR2 YSYEKL. V dropped 4 bases and J dropped 8 bases, with 18 bases sitting between them. This clonotype was observed a handful of times. Antigen: not known. TCRdb reprocessed the RT-PCR reads with MiXCR, giving one entry per CDR3 protein. The top ten hold approximately 6.5% of the sample, which has approximately 700,000 distinct CDR3 sequences, 14% seen once. Study conclusions and caveats: The study's authors posited that every seasonal influenza vaccination enlists few new T cells.

This sample comprised PBMCs from blood, obtained about 14 days before vaccination. This clonotype was obtained from a man between 50 and 59 years old who received an inactivated influenza vaccine. The V gene is TRBV4-1, the J gene TRBJ2-1, with D unclear. The CDR3 coding sequence is TGCGCCAGCAGCCTCAGCCACGCGCCCGGCGATGAGCAGTTCTTC. Translating gives CASSLSHAPGDEQFF.